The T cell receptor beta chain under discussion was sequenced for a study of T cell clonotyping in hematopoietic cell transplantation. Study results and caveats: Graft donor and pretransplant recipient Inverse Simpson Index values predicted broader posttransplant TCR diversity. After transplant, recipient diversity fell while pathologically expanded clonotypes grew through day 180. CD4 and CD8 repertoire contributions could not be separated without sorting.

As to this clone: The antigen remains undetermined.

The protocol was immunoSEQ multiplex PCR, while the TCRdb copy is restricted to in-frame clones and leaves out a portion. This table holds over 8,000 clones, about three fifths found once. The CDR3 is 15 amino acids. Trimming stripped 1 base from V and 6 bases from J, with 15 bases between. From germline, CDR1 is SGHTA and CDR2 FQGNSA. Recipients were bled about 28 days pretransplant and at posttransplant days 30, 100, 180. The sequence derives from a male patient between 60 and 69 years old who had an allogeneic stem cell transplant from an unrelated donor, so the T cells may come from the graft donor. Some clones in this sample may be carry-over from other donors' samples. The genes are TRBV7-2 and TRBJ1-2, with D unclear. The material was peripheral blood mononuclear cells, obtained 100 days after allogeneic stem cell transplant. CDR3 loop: CASSLVEDHWDGYTF. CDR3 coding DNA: TGTGCCAGCAGCTTAGTAGAGGACCATTGGGATGGCTACACCTTC.